This T cell receptor (gamma chain) was found in a study of gamma-delta chains in newborns, infants, children. Overall study context: Innate gammadelta T cells reportedly expand polyclonally right after birth, driven by microbial exposure, per the title.

In germline, CDR1 is GITISATS, CDR2 ISYDGTV (reference sequence). This CDR3 has 16 residues. The trim removed 0 bases at V and 7 bases at J, leaving 3 bases unmatched. TCRdb re-called the reads using CATT. The sample lists some 1,100 gamma-chain clones, more than 35% occurring once. As to this clone: The sample has other DNA sequences that encode this CDR3 too.

Sequenced material: blood. The receptor was derived from a child who was a newborn, infant or young child, either healthy, febrile or measles-vaccinated (not recorded which). The rearrangement links TRGV9 to TRGJP. In nucleotides, the CDR3 is TGTGCCTTGTGGGAGGTGCTTGAGTTGGGCAAAAAAATCAAGGTATTT. Translating gives CALWEVLELGKKIKVF.